This T cell receptor beta chain stems from a study of blood T cell repertoires in COVID-19. In the study overall: Samples taken during acute and convalescent COVID-19 were collected in the United States, Italy and Spain. PBMCs, B-cell-depleted T cells, or T cells were the source of the cDNA or gDNA that made up the material.

Original handling: Nucleated cell counts were estimated from reference gene primer amplification. TCRdb keeps only in-frame clones here, not all; method: immunoSEQ multiplex PCR. The DNA gave D and trimming, while V, J and clone size come from that table. The sample yields 310,000 or so clones, approximately 88% seen once. Specimen: peripheral blood. This sequence originates from a man aged 25-45 years with COVID-19, enrolled during active disease.

The CDR3 DNA is TGTGCCAGCAGCGTAGCCAGCGGACCCCCCTACGAGCAGTACTTC. Residues: CASSVASGPPYEQYF. The genes are TRBV9 and TRBJ2-7; tentatively, D is TRBD2 (5 bases). The CDR3 sequence is 15 residues long. Germline assignment: CDR1 SGDLS and CDR2 YYNGEE. The V gene lost 0 bases and the J gene lost 2 bases, with 12 bases spanning the gap.